This T cell receptor (beta chain) stems from a study of cytomegalovirus exposure and HLA in healthy donors. Worth noting for this clone: No antigen is known for it.

Germline V gene sequence: CDR1 SGHVS, CDR2 FQNEAQ. V shed 0 bases and J shed 3 bases, with 9 bases lying between them. The CDR3 has 14 residues. Study-wide results and caveats: Most CMV-associated TCR beta chains were later found to appear HLA-restricted. Serostatus for CMV was the only available immune exposure information. In a later analysis, TCR association rates varied by HLA locus: DRB1 most, HLA-C fewest. Reports described diagnosis of cytomegalovirus status by the classifier as highly specific and sensitive.

PCR primers comprised 60 Vbeta and 13 Jbeta primers. Using immunoSEQ multiplex PCR, the repertoire was profiled, and TCRdb retains in-frame clones only, with some absent. The table lists about 120,000 clones, 70% to 80% of them singletons. The sequence was obtained from a woman aged 40 to 50 in good health and CMV-seropositive. Sequencing was carried out using PBMCs. This sequence joins TRBV7-8 and TRBJ2-7; perhaps TRBD1 as D (6 bases). The CDR3 reads CASSLATGSYEQYF. The DNA for the CDR3 is TGTGCCAGCAGCTTAGCAACAGGGAGCTACGAGCAGTACTTC.